This paragraph covers one T cell receptor (beta chain) sequence. Sequenced by immunoSEQ multiplex PCR; TCRdb stores in-frame clones only, minus some. The data show some 790,000 clones, with 72% seen just once and more than 1.5% held by the top ten. The record originates from a study of shared clonotypes between healthy human individuals. Sequencing input: memory CD4+ T cells sorted from blood. The subset denotes: CD45RA-negative fraction. The receptor comes from a woman in her thirties in good health.

The CDR3 region has the DNA TGTGCCAGCAGTACACACCCCGGGGGTGGGGCCACTGAAGCTTTCTTT. Translated: CASSTHPGGGATEAFF. The chain is built from TRBV28 and TRBJ1-1, with D possibly matching TRBD1 (5 bases). The V end was cut by 5 bases, the J end by 4 bases, with 20 bases between. CDR3 length: 16 amino acids. In germline, CDR1 is MDHEN, CDR2 SYDVKM.